The clone carrying this T cell receptor (beta chain) has a single count. No antigen is known for it. The data were obtained in a study of tissue T cells after allogeneic stem cell transplantation. The data were produced by immunoSEQ multiplex PCR, yet TCRdb's version contains in-frame clones alone and is incomplete. The repertoire consists of 10,000 or so clones, with roughly two thirds occurring once and the leading ten covering 9.2%. Median post-mortem interval was more than nine hours for GI, liver, skin and lymphoid tissues. Per germline, CDR1 LNHDA and CDR2 SQIVND (reference sequence). Trimming took 6 bases from V and 3 from J, leaving 11 bases between them. This CDR3 is built from 13 residues. Findings and caveats of the study: In patients and mice, blood and spleen missed much of tissue repertoire. Within patients, tissue anatomy strongly shaped TCR repertoire composition.

The receptor was isolated from a woman aged 18 to 49 with breast cancer. The sequencing here drew on tissue from the ileum, taken at autopsy. The chain joins TRBV19 to TRBJ1-1; TRBD1 is a possible D gene (6 bases). The CDR3 DNA sequence: TGTGCCAGTAGCGTTAAGGGGGACACTGAAGCTTTCTTT. Translation: CASSVKGDTEAFF.